Each of the 10 T cell receptor beta chains below was sequenced from the same sample in a study of T-cell reconstitution after alpha-beta-depleted transplantation in children. A TCRbeta library incorporating unique molecular identifiers was prepared. TCRdb itself ran the PCR reads through MiXCR, one entry per CDR3 protein. The repertoire holds 600,000 to 800,000 distinct CDR3 sequences, over 10% seen once, with about 0.79% in the top ten. Sequencing was performed on PBMCs, taken before TCRalphabeta/CD19-depleted stem cell transplant. The receptor set was obtained from a girl aged 2-10 years with congenital amegakaryocytic thrombocytopenia, due to receive a stem cell transplant.

V and J are TRBV7-3 and TRBJ2-1; 10 bases are a match to TRBD2. CDR3 length: 16 residues. Germline CDR1 SGHTA, CDR2 FQGTGA. With V trimmed by 4 bases and J by 9 bases, 12 bases remained unmatched. In nucleotides, the CDR3 is TGTGCCAGCAGCTCATCCCCCCTAGCGGGAGATAGTGAGCAGTTCTTC. Its translation: CASSSSPLAGDSEQFF.

This clonotype has just a few counts. The chain has TRBV29-1 and TRBJ2-7, with 7 bases fitting TRBD1. The CDR3 covers 13 residues. J gave up 4 bases and V 7 bases, and 10 bases lay outside the gene matches. The germline gives CDR1 SQVTM, CDR2 ANQGSEA. The CDR3, as DNA: TGCAGCGCCCAAACAGGGGATGGGTACGAGCAGTACTTC. This sequence encodes CSAQTGDGYEQYF.

This clonotype was detected a few times. V usage is TRBV19 and J usage is TRBJ1-1; TRBD1 matches 8 bases. Germline CDR1 and CDR2: LNHDA and SQIVND (reference sequence). This CDR3 region has 13 residues. The V and J ends lost 5 bases and 4 bases, in that order; junction bases with no gene match: 3. The CDR3, as DNA: TGTGCCAGTAGTTCGGGACAGGCCACTGAAGCTTTCTTT. It yields the protein CASSSGQATEAFF.

This clonotype was seen only a few times. The chain recombines TRBV5-1 with TRBJ2-5, with TRBD2 matching over 15 bases. This CDR3 is built from 18 residues. The ends lost 4 bases at V and 4 bases at J; junction bases unmatched: 11. Germline lookup yields CDR1 SGHRS and CDR2 YFSETQ. CDR3: CASSPTLWTSGRAETQYF. CDR3 sequence (DNA): TGCGCCAGCAGCCCGACTCTCTGGACTAGCGGGAGGGCAGAGACCCAGTACTTC.

This clonotype was observed at least ten times. The chain links TRBV7-7 to TRBJ2-2; 11 bases match TRBD2. Germline-derived CDR1 and CDR2 are SSHAT and FNYEAQ (reference sequence). The CDR3 covers 18 residues. Losses at the gene ends were 5 bases for V and 2 bases for J; bases not matched to a gene: 10. CDR3 bases: TGTGCCAGCAGCGGCATACTAGCGGGAGCCTTCAACACCGGGGAGCTGTTTTTT. Encoded protein: CASSGILAGAFNTGELFF.

The chain combines TRBV4-1 with TRBJ2-1, with 15 bases fitting TRBD2. The J segment lost 6 bases and the V segment lost 4 bases, leaving 4 bases of the junction unmatched. The CDR3 loop spans 16 amino acids. Germline V CDR1 and CDR2: MGHRA, YSYEKL. The CDR3 loop is CASSRGLAGGPNEQFF. CDR3 DNA sequence: TGCGCCAGCAGCCGCGGACTAGCGGGAGGGCCCAATGAGCAGTTCTTC.

This clonotype was seen a few times. CDR3 DNA: TGTGCCATCAGTGAGGAGCCGTCCGGAAGGCCCCAGCATTTT. It is translated as CAISEEPSGRPQHF. The rearrangement uses TRBV10-3 and TRBJ1-5, with D uncertain. The CDR3 is 14 residues long. The germline V gene encodes CDR1 ENHRY and CDR2 SYGVKD. V gave up 2 bases and J gave up 9 bases, with 14 bases separating them.

The chain employs TRBV5-1 and TRBJ2-3; a possible D gene is TRBD2 (5 bases). There are 18 residues in the CDR3. Germline V CDR1 and CDR2: SGHRS, YFSETQ. V lost 3 bases and J lost 0, with 20 bases in between. The CDR3 DNA sequence: TGCGCCAGCAGCTCCCACCTCCAACAAGCGGAGAGCACAGATACGCAGTATTTT. Amino acids: CASSSHLQQAESTDTQYF.

The sample holds many counts of this clonotype. This chain connects TRBV28 to TRBJ2-3; 7 bases agree with TRBD2. From germline, CDR1 is MDHEN and CDR2 SYDVKM. V was pared by 5 bases and J by 1 base, with 9 bases of the junction left unmatched. The CDR3 covers 16 residues. The CDR3 reads CASSRTVAGGTDTQYF. The CDR3, as DNA: TGTGCCAGCAGTCGGACCGTAGCGGGCGGCACAGATACGCAGTATTTT.

In its sample, this clonotype was seen many times. The chain joins TRBV4-1 to TRBJ2-7; 7 bases align to TRBD2. CDR3 size: 15 residues. The germline V gene has CDR1 MGHRA and CDR2 YSYEKL. V shed 0 bases, J shed 2 bases, and the junction held 4 bases outside the gene matches. This chain's CDR3 is CASSQDGGGTYEQYF. DNA for the CDR3: TGCGCCAGCAGCCAAGATGGGGGGGGAACCTACGAGCAGTACTTC.